These T cell receptor beta chains were read from a single sample in a study of early T cells in non-severe SARS-CoV-2 infection. TCRdb ran MiXCR on the 5' RACE reads and lists one entry per CDR3 protein. The table lists around 64,000 distinct CDR3 sequences, 9.5% to 12% of them singletons. Sequenced material: whole blood, taken at baseline. These receptors were taken from an adult who was a healthcare worker with PCR-confirmed SARS-CoV-2 infection or an uninfected control (not recorded which). CDR3s include the opening cysteine and the closing phenylalanine or tryptophan. Fields, in order: V gene, J gene, clone size, D gene, CDR3 DNA, CDR3 protein. D genes are given only for firm matches. Size tells how often a clone was seen (once, few, many) or the class of an expanded clone, and some rows leave it out.

v_call: TRBV10-1
j_call: TRBJ1-5
clone_size: few
d_call: -
cdr3_nt: TGCGCCACCTCCCAGGGGACGAGTCAGCCCCAGCATTTT
cdr3_aa: CATSQGTSQPQHF

v_call: TRBV5-4
j_call: TRBJ2-7
clone_size: -
d_call: -
cdr3_nt: TGTGCCAGCAGCTTGAGGGGATCCTACGAGCAGTACTTC
cdr3_aa: CASSLRGSYEQYF

v_call: TRBV2
j_call: TRBJ2-7
clone_size: -
d_call: -
cdr3_nt: TGTGCCAGCATCCTGGGGGAGGGGGCGTACGAGCAGTACTTC
cdr3_aa: CASILGEGAYEQYF

v_call: TRBV27
j_call: TRBJ2-5
clone_size: -
d_call: -
cdr3_nt: TGTGCCAGCAGTTGGCCCCAAGGGCCCCAGTACTTC
cdr3_aa: CASSWPQGPQYF

v_call: TRBV20-1
j_call: TRBJ1-5
clone_size: -
d_call: TRBD1
cdr3_nt: TGCAGCTCTTCCAAGGGGGCGAGCAACAATCAGCCCCAGCATTTT
cdr3_aa: CSSSKGASNNQPQHF

v_call: TRBV10-3
j_call: TRBJ2-1
clone_size: -
d_call: -
cdr3_nt: TGTGCCATCAGGGGAGAAAGCGCAAATGAGCAGTTCTTC
cdr3_aa: CAIRGESANEQFF

v_call: TRBV29-1
j_call: TRBJ2-1
clone_size: few
d_call: -
cdr3_nt: TGCAGCGTTGAAAAGTACAATGAGCAGTTCTTC
cdr3_aa: CSVEKYNEQFF

v_call: TRBV12-3/TRBV12-4
j_call: TRBJ2-3
clone_size: -
d_call: TRBD2
cdr3_nt: TGTGCCAGCAGGGTAGCGGGGGGGCGCACAGATACGCAGTATTTT
cdr3_aa: CASRVAGGRTDTQYF

v_call: TRBV10-3
j_call: TRBJ2-1
clone_size: -
d_call: TRBD2
cdr3_nt: TGTGCCATCAGCTCGACTAGCGAGTACAATGAGCAGTTCTTC
cdr3_aa: CAISSTSEYNEQFF

v_call: TRBV18
j_call: TRBJ1-3
clone_size: many
d_call: -
cdr3_nt: TGTGCCAGCTCACCAACGGGGAGCTCTGGAAACACCATATATTTT
cdr3_aa: CASSPTGSSGNTIYF

v_call: TRBV5-1
j_call: TRBJ2-7
clone_size: many
d_call: -
cdr3_nt: TGCGCCAGCAGCTTGGCCGATCTTTCCTCCGAGCAGTACTTC
cdr3_aa: CASSLADLSSEQYF

v_call: TRBV20-1
j_call: TRBJ2-3
clone_size: few
d_call: -
cdr3_nt: TGCAGTGCGGGTCGGGCGGAAACGCAGTATTTT
cdr3_aa: CSAGRAETQYF

v_call: TRBV20-1
j_call: TRBJ1-1
clone_size: -
d_call: -
cdr3_nt: TGCAGTGCTAGAGATGGGCGGCAGAATTTGAACACTGAAGCTTTCTTT
cdr3_aa: CSARDGRQNLNTEAFF

v_call: TRBV5-1
j_call: TRBJ1-2
clone_size: few
d_call: -
cdr3_nt: TGCGCCAGCAGCTTGGAGGATGGCTACACCTTC
cdr3_aa: CASSLEDGYTF

v_call: TRBV18
j_call: TRBJ2-5
clone_size: few
d_call: -
cdr3_nt: TGTGCCAGCTCACCGGGGGCGACACTCTCAGAGACCCAGTACTTC
cdr3_aa: CASSPGATLSETQYF

v_call: TRBV18
j_call: TRBJ1-4
clone_size: many
d_call: TRBD1
cdr3_nt: TGTGCCAGCTCACCCCCGGGACAGGGGAATGAAAAACTGTTTTTT
cdr3_aa: CASSPPGQGNEKLFF

v_call: TRBV7-9
j_call: TRBJ2-1
clone_size: few
d_call: TRBD2
cdr3_nt: TGTGCCAGCAGCTTAGCCACCGGGACTAGCGGGAGGGTTTACAATGAGCAGTTCTTC
cdr3_aa: CASSLATGTSGRVYNEQFF

v_call: TRBV29-1
j_call: TRBJ2-1
clone_size: -
d_call: -
cdr3_nt: TGCAGCGTTGAGCCCGATGAGCAGTTCTTC
cdr3_aa: CSVEPDEQFF

v_call: TRBV21-1
j_call: TRBJ1-2
clone_size: -
d_call: -
cdr3_nt: TGTGCCAGCAGCAGGGAGGACAGGGGAAACTATGGCTACACCTTC
cdr3_aa: CASSREDRGNYGYTF

v_call: TRBV18
j_call: TRBJ2-5
clone_size: few
d_call: -
cdr3_nt: TGTGCCAGCTCACCTTTAATGGGACCTCAAGAGACCCAGTACTTC
cdr3_aa: CASSPLMGPQETQYF

v_call: TRBV12-3/TRBV12-4
j_call: TRBJ1-2
clone_size: -
d_call: -
cdr3_nt: TGTGCCAGCACCCAGGGTGCCTATGGCTACACCTTC
cdr3_aa: CASTQGAYGYTF

v_call: TRBV18
j_call: TRBJ1-1
clone_size: -
d_call: TRBD1
cdr3_nt: TGTGCCAGCTCACCACTAAATCAGATGACAGGGGACACTGAAGCTTTCTTT
cdr3_aa: CASSPLNQMTGDTEAFF

v_call: TRBV20-1
j_call: TRBJ2-7
clone_size: many
d_call: -
cdr3_nt: TGCAGTGCTAGGGAGACAGCTCCGGGGGCCTACGAGCAGTACTTC
cdr3_aa: CSARETAPGAYEQYF

v_call: TRBV20-1
j_call: TRBJ1-4
clone_size: many
d_call: -
cdr3_nt: TGCAGTGCTAGAGATCCAATGTCCGAAAAACTGTTTTTT
cdr3_aa: CSARDPMSEKLFF

v_call: TRBV6-5
j_call: TRBJ1-2
clone_size: -
d_call: -
cdr3_nt: TGTGCCAGCAGTTTTGACGGGAACTATGGCTACACCTTC
cdr3_aa: CASSFDGNYGYTF

v_call: TRBV20-1
j_call: TRBJ1-6
clone_size: -
d_call: TRBD1
cdr3_nt: TGCAGTGCTAGATTGGCAGGGGGAACTGAGAATTCACCCCTCCACTTT
cdr3_aa: CSARLAGGTENSPLHF

v_call: TRBV6-1
j_call: TRBJ1-2
clone_size: few
d_call: -
cdr3_nt: TGTGCCAGCAGTTCTATGGGGGCCAAATTAGGAGGCTACACCTTC
cdr3_aa: CASSSMGAKLGGYTF

v_call: TRBV29-1
j_call: TRBJ2-6
clone_size: many
d_call: -
cdr3_nt: TGCAGCGTTGAAAATCCAAGCTCTGGGGCCAACGTCCTGACTTTC
cdr3_aa: CSVENPSSGANVLTF

v_call: TRBV6-5
j_call: TRBJ1-1
clone_size: -
d_call: -
cdr3_nt: TGTGCCAGCCGGGCGGACACTGAAGCTTTCTTT
cdr3_aa: CASRADTEAFF

v_call: TRBV20-1
j_call: TRBJ2-5
clone_size: few
d_call: TRBD1
cdr3_nt: TGCAGTGCTAGCCTGGGACAGCAAGAGACCCAGTACTTC
cdr3_aa: CSASLGQQETQYF

v_call: TRBV5-1
j_call: TRBJ1-1
clone_size: -
d_call: -
cdr3_nt: TGCGCCAGCAGCCTGGCAGCTTTCTTT
cdr3_aa: CASSLAAFF

v_call: TRBV7-9
j_call: TRBJ2-7
clone_size: -
d_call: TRBD1
cdr3_nt: TGTGCCAGCAGCTTAGTCCAGGGGGCCTACGAGCAGTACTTC
cdr3_aa: CASSLVQGAYEQYF

v_call: TRBV18
j_call: TRBJ1-1
clone_size: -
d_call: TRBD1
cdr3_nt: TGTGCCAGCTCATCCCAGGGGGCCCGAACTGAAGCTTTCTTT
cdr3_aa: CASSSQGARTEAFF

v_call: TRBV7-2
j_call: TRBJ2-3
clone_size: few
d_call: TRBD2
cdr3_nt: TGTGCCAGCAGCTTATCGGTAGCGGGGACTACAGATACGCAGTATTTT
cdr3_aa: CASSLSVAGTTDTQYF

v_call: TRBV7-2
j_call: TRBJ2-7
clone_size: -
d_call: -
cdr3_nt: TGTGCCAGCAGCTTATCGAGGGTAGACGAGCAGTACTTC
cdr3_aa: CASSLSRVDEQYF

v_call: TRBV20-1
j_call: TRBJ2-5
clone_size: -
d_call: -
cdr3_nt: TGCAGTCTACGCTCGGCTGGGATCCAAGAGACCCAGTACTTC
cdr3_aa: CSLRSAGIQETQYF

v_call: TRBV12-3/TRBV12-4
j_call: TRBJ2-2
clone_size: few
d_call: -
cdr3_nt: TGTGCCAGCAGGGTAGACACCGGGGAGCTGTTTTTT
cdr3_aa: CASRVDTGELFF

v_call: TRBV10-3
j_call: TRBJ2-3
clone_size: few
d_call: TRBD1
cdr3_nt: TGTGCCATCAGGCCGGGACAGGGAACAGATACGCAGTATTTT
cdr3_aa: CAIRPGQGTDTQYF

v_call: TRBV7-9
j_call: TRBJ2-1
clone_size: -
d_call: TRBD2
cdr3_nt: TGTGCCAGCAGCCCGGGTAGCGGGAGGGAAACTAGCAATGAGCAGTTCTTC
cdr3_aa: CASSPGSGRETSNEQFF

v_call: TRBV7-6
j_call: TRBJ2-3
clone_size: -
d_call: TRBD2
cdr3_nt: TGTGCCAGCAGCCTGACTAGCGGGGGACCCCCGCAGTATTTT
cdr3_aa: CASSLTSGGPPQYF

v_call: TRBV20-1
j_call: TRBJ2-7
clone_size: few
d_call: -
cdr3_nt: TGCAGTGCTAGAGTGGCGGGGTACGAGCAGTACTTC
cdr3_aa: CSARVAGYEQYF

v_call: TRBV13
j_call: TRBJ2-7
clone_size: few
d_call: TRBD2
cdr3_nt: TGTGCCAGCAGCCAAAGACTAGCGGGAGCCTACGAGCAGTACTTC
cdr3_aa: CASSQRLAGAYEQYF

v_call: TRBV18
j_call: TRBJ1-3
clone_size: few
d_call: -
cdr3_nt: TGTGCCAGCTCACCACCGGACCGGAGCTCTGGAAACACCATATATTTT
cdr3_aa: CASSPPDRSSGNTIYF

v_call: TRBV27
j_call: TRBJ2-3
clone_size: many
d_call: -
cdr3_nt: TGTGCCAGCAGTCTACGTATAAGCAGGGGCCGGGCAGATACGCAGTATTTT
cdr3_aa: CASSLRISRGRADTQYF

v_call: TRBV20-1
j_call: TRBJ2-2
clone_size: many
d_call: -
cdr3_nt: TGCAGTGCTAGAGCGGGAATTTTCAGCGGGCCAGGAGAGACCGGGGAGCTGTTTTTT
cdr3_aa: CSARAGIFSGPGETGELFF

v_call: TRBV5-1
j_call: TRBJ1-1
clone_size: few
d_call: -
cdr3_nt: TGCGCCAGCAGCCTGGGCCCGCTTAATACTCTGAACACTGAAGCTTTCTTT
cdr3_aa: CASSLGPLNTLNTEAFF

v_call: TRBV4-1
j_call: TRBJ1-1
clone_size: many
d_call: -
cdr3_nt: TGCGCCAGCAGCCAAGGGGGCGTGTTAATCACTGAAGCTTTCTTT
cdr3_aa: CASSQGGVLITEAFF

v_call: TRBV6-1
j_call: TRBJ2-1
clone_size: -
d_call: TRBD1
cdr3_nt: TGTGCCAGCAGTGTTCCTGCGGGACAGGAATACAATGAGCAGTTCTTC
cdr3_aa: CASSVPAGQEYNEQFF

v_call: TRBV24-1
j_call: TRBJ2-3
clone_size: -
d_call: -
cdr3_nt: TGTGCCACCAGCGAAGGGGGCACAGATACGCAGTATTTT
cdr3_aa: CATSEGGTDTQYF

v_call: TRBV9
j_call: TRBJ1-1
clone_size: -
d_call: TRBD1
cdr3_nt: TGTGCCAGCAGCCCAAGAGGGACAGCAACTCTTGAAGCTTTCTTT
cdr3_aa: CASSPRGTATLEAFF

v_call: TRBV7-2
j_call: TRBJ2-3
clone_size: many
d_call: TRBD2
cdr3_nt: TGTGCCAGCAGCCGAACTCGAGCGGGGGGCTTCCCGTTGGATACGCAGTATTTT
cdr3_aa: CASSRTRAGGFPLDTQYF

v_call: TRBV6-5
j_call: TRBJ2-6
clone_size: few
d_call: -
cdr3_nt: TGTGCCAGCAGTTACTCAGGGTTCGGGGCCAACGTCCTGACTTTC
cdr3_aa: CASSYSGFGANVLTF

v_call: TRBV5-1
j_call: TRBJ1-4
clone_size: -
d_call: -
cdr3_nt: TGCGCCAGCCGCCGGGAAGGCGAAAAACTGTTTTTT
cdr3_aa: CASRREGEKLFF

v_call: TRBV6-5
j_call: TRBJ1-6
clone_size: few
d_call: TRBD1
cdr3_nt: TGTGCCAGCAGCCCCCGGGGACAGGGAAGCTCCTATAATTCACCCCTCCACTTT
cdr3_aa: CASSPRGQGSSYNSPLHF

v_call: TRBV12-2
j_call: TRBJ2-5
clone_size: many
d_call: -
cdr3_nt: TGTGCAAGTCGCTTAGCGGGAGGACGGACCTTTCAAGAGACCCAGTACTTC
cdr3_aa: CASRLAGGRTFQETQYF